The text below deals with one T cell receptor (beta chain). The record originates from a study of cytomegalovirus exposure and HLA in healthy donors. The study ran its PCR with 60 Vbeta and 13 Jbeta primers. Profiled with immunoSEQ multiplex PCR; TCRdb holds only in-frame clones, not every one. This table holds 150,000 to 200,000 clones, about three quarters found once. Germline loops: CDR1 SGHKS, CDR2 YYEKEE (reference sequence). The CDR3 has 15 amino acids. Trimming cost V 5 bases and J 1 base, with 10 bases left between them. The sequence came from a middle-aged man in good health and CMV-seropositive. The specimen was PBMCs. This chain uses TRBV5-5 with TRBJ2-6; D is perhaps TRBD1 (6 bases). The CDR3 sequence: CASRLTGSGANVLTF. The CDR3 DNA sequence: TGTGCCAGCAGGCTGACAGGTTCTGGGGCCAACGTCCTGACTTTC. Drawing the rest from reference TRBV5-5 and TRBJ2-6, the complete variable domain is DAGVTQSPTHLIKTRGQQVTLRCSPISGHKSVSWYQQVLGQGPQFIFQYYEKEERGRGNFPDRFSARQFPNYSSELNVNALLLGDSALYLCASRLTGSGANVLTFGAGSRLTVL.